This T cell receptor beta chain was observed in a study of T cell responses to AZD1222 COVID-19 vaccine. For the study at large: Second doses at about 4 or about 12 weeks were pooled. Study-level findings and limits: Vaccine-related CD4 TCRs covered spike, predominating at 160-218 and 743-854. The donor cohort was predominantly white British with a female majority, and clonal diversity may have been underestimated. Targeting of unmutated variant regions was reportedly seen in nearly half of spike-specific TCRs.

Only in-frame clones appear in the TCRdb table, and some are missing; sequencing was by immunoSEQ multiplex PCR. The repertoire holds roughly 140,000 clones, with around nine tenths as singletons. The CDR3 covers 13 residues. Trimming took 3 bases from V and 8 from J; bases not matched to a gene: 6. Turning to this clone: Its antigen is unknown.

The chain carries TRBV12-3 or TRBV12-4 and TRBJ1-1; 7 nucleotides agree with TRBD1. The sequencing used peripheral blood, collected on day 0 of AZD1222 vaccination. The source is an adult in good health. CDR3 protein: CASSLKVRGEAFF. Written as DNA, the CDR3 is TGTGCCAGCAGTTTGAAGGTCAGGGGGGAAGCTTTCTTT.